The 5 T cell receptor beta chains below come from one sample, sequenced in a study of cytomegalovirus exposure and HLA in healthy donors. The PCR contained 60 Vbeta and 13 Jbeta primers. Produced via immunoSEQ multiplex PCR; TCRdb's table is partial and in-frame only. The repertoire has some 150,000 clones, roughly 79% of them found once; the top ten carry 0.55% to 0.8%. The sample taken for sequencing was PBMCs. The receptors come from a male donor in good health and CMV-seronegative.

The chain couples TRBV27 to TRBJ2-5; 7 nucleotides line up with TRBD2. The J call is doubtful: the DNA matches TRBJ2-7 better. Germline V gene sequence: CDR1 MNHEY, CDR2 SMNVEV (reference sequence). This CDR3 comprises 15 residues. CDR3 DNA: TGTGCCAGCAGTTTATCGGGCGGGAGCTCCTACGAGCAGTACTTC. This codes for CASSLSGGSSYEQYF.

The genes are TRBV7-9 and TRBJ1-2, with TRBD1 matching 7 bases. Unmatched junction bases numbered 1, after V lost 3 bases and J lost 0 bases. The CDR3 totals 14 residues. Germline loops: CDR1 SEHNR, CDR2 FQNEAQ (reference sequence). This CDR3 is CASSLDRTNYGYTF. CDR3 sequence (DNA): TGTGCCAGCAGCTTGGACAGGACTAACTATGGCTACACCTTC.

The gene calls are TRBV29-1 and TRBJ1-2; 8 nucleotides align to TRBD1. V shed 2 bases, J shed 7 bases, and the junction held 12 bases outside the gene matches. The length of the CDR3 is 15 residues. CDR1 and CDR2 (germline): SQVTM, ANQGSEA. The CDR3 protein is CSVESMDRVLSGYTF. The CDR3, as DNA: TGCAGCGTTGAATCCATGGACAGGGTACTTAGTGGCTACACCTTC.

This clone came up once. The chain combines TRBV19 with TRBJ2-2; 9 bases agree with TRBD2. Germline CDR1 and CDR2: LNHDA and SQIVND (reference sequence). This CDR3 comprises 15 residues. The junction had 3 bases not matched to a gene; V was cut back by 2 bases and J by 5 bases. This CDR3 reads CASSISSGSTGELFF. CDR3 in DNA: TGTGCCAGTAGTATAAGTAGCGGGAGTACCGGGGAGCTGTTTTTT.

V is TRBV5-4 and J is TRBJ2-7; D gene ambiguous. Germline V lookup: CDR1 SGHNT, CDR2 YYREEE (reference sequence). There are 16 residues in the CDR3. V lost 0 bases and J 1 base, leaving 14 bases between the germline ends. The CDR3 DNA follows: TGTGCCAGCAGCTTGGCCCCGACTCGCTCTTCCTACGAGCAGTACTTC. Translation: CASSLAPTRSSYEQYF.